Shown below are 32 T cell receptor beta chains from a single sample sequenced in a study of cytomegalovirus exposure and HLA in healthy donors. Primers: 60 Vbeta forward and 13 Jbeta reverse. Produced via immunoSEQ multiplex PCR; TCRdb's table is partial and in-frame only. The sample yields some 140,000 clones, around 80% seen once. The specimen sequenced was PBMCs. These TCRs come from a woman in her 50s in good health and CMV-seropositive.

The chain has TRBV5-1 and TRBJ1-6; the match to TRBD1 covers 7 bases. Trimming cost V 4 bases and J 9 bases; bases outside gene matches: 10. Germline V lookup: CDR1 SGHRS, CDR2 YFSETQ. The CDR3 runs to 15 residues. CDR3 in amino acids: CASSQVTGATSPLHF. CDR3 sequence (DNA): TGCGCCAGCAGCCAAGTAACAGGGGCTACTTCACCCCTCCACTTT.

This clone was counted once. This chain joins TRBV15 and TRBJ1-2; TRBD1 matches 7 bases. The CDR3 length is 15 residues. The germline CDR1 and CDR2 sequences are LNHNV and YYDKDF (reference sequence). The ends lost 0 bases at V and 5 bases at J; junction bases unmatched: 6. CDR3 in amino acids: CATSRDQDRNYGYTF. CDR3 DNA sequence: TGTGCCACCAGCAGAGATCAGGACAGGAATTATGGCTACACCTTC.

A few counts support this clone. The chain couples TRBV6-1 to TRBJ1-4, with D perhaps matching TRBD1 (5 bases). Trimming took 1 base from V and 5 from J, leaving 11 bases between them. Germline V gene data show CDR1 as MNHNS and CDR2 as SASEGT. The CDR3 totals 15 residues. CDR3 residues: CASSEVLGANEKLFF. CDR3 bases: TGTGCCAGCAGTGAAGTGCTAGGGGCCAATGAAAAACTGTTTTTT.

The rearrangement uses TRBV19 and TRBJ2-6; weak D call: TRBD1 (5 bases). There are 16 residues in the CDR3. The V end was cut by 4 bases, the J end by 3 bases, with 13 bases between. The germline V gene encodes CDR1 LNHDA and CDR2 SQIVND (reference sequence). In DNA, the CDR3 is TGTGCCAGTAGTAAGGACATTCTAAGTGGGGCCAACGTCCTGACTTTC. It is translated as CASSKDILSGANVLTF.

This CDR3 reads CASSSTGKQAFF. The DNA for the CDR3 is TGTGCCAGCAGTTCCACAGGGAAACAAGCTTTCTTT. This sequence joins TRBV28 and TRBJ1-1, with D possibly matching TRBD1 (6 bases). The CDR3 has 12 residues. V lost 4 bases and J lost 9, with 12 bases in between. The germline CDR1 and CDR2 sequences are MDHEN and SYDVKM.

This chain joins TRBV5-1 and TRBJ2-7; TRBD1 is a possible D gene (5 bases). Germline V CDR1 and CDR2: SGHRS, YFSETQ. Trimming took off 4 bases at V and 2 bases at J, with 19 bases between the two ends. The CDR3 is made up of 16 amino acids. As DNA, the CDR3 is TGCGCCAGCAGCCCCGGCCGGACATCAATACCCTACGAGCAGTACTTC. Translation gives CASSPGRTSIPYEQYF. Full variable domain (rest looked up from reference TRBV5-1 and TRBJ2-7): KAGVTQTPRYLIKTRGQQVTLSCSPISGHRSVSWYQQTPGQGLQFLFEYFSETQRNKGNFPGRFSGRQFSNSRSEMNVSTLELGDSALYLCASSPGRTSIPYEQYFGPGTRLTVT.

This clone turned up a few times. The chain employs TRBV7-3 and TRBJ2-1; tentatively, D is TRBD1 (6 bases). The CDR3 is 15 residues long. Trimming shortened V by 0 bases and J by 2 bases, and 8 bases separated the two germline ends. Germline V gene sequence: CDR1 SGHTA, CDR2 FQGTGA. The CDR3 DNA sequence: TGTGCCAGCAGCTTAACGGGGGACACCTACAATGAGCAGTTCTTC. Its protein product is CASSLTGDTYNEQFF.

The gene calls are TRBV6-1 and TRBJ1-6; 11 bases map to TRBD1. Trimming at V came to 2 bases and at J to 8 bases, leaving 2 bases not matched to a gene. Per the germline V gene, CDR1 is MNHNS and CDR2 is SASEGT. The CDR3 totals 15 residues. The CDR3 region is CASSEPGQGDSPLHF. The CDR3 nucleotides are TGTGCCAGCAGTGAACCGGGACAGGGGGATTCACCCCTCCACTTT.

V gene TRBV4-2 combines with J gene TRBJ2-3, with 9 nucleotides matching TRBD2. Looked up from germline, CDR1 is LGHNA and CDR2 is YNFKEQ. J gave up 5 bases and V 4 bases, and 4 bases lay outside the gene matches. The CDR3 totals 14 residues. As DNA, the CDR3 is TGTGCCAGCAGCCTAGCGGGGGAAGGAGATACGCAGTATTTT. Its protein product is CASSLAGEGDTQYF.

The chain combines TRBV27 with TRBJ1-1; 8 nucleotides align to TRBD1. V lost 7 bases to trimming and J lost 5 bases; unmatched junction nucleotides: 9. The CDR3 contains 14 residues. Germline values: CDR1 MNHEY, CDR2 SMNVEV (reference sequence). The DNA of the CDR3 is TGTGCCAGCATCCGCAGGGGGCTCGGAACTGAAGCTTTCTTT. This sequence encodes CASIRRGLGTEAFF.

V gene TRBV6-5 combines with J gene TRBJ1-2, with TRBD1 matching 10 bases. The trim removed 1 base at V and 7 bases at J, leaving 6 bases unmatched. The CDR3 totals 15 residues. Germline CDR1 and CDR2: MNHEY and SVGAGI. The CDR3 region has the DNA TGTGCCAGCAGTTACTTTGGGACAGGGGTCCCTGGCTACACCTTC. Its translation is CASSYFGTGVPGYTF.

The V gene is TRBV4-3, the J gene TRBJ2-3, with 9 positions matching TRBD1. Germline values: CDR1 LGHNA, CDR2 YSLEER. This CDR3 is built from 15 residues. The ends lost 1 base at V and 5 bases at J; junction bases unmatched: 4. The CDR3 DNA follows: TGCGCCAGCAGCCAAGCGGGGACAGGGCAAGATACGCAGTATTTT. The encoded protein is CASSQAGTGQDTQYF.

This chain connects TRBV2 to TRBJ1-2; weak D call: TRBD1 (6 bases). The CDR3 is 17 residues long. Trimming shortened V by 5 bases and J by 3 bases, and 22 bases separated the two germline ends. Germline V lookup: CDR1 SNHLY, CDR2 FYNNEI. The CDR3 region has the DNA TGTGCCAGCAGTCCGGGCAGGGGAAGATCGTGGCACTATGGCTACACCTTC. Its protein product is CASSPGRGRSWHYGYTF.

V gene TRBV5-8 combines with J gene TRBJ1-5, with 8 bases fitting TRBD1. Losses at the gene ends were 3 bases for V and 5 bases for J; bases not matched to a gene: 7. This CDR3 region has 15 residues. CDR1 is SGHTS and CDR2 is YDEGEE in the germline V gene. The CDR3 nucleotides read TGTGCCAGCAGCTCCAGGACAGGGAGGGATCAGCCCCAGCATTTT. Protein: CASSSRTGRDQPQHF.

This sequence joins TRBV2 and TRBJ2-1; TRBD2 aligns across 9 bases. Germline CDR1 and CDR2: SNHLY and FYNNEI. After removal of 7 bases from V and 10 bases from J, the junction contained 20 bases not matched to a gene. The CDR3 is made up of 17 amino acids. CDR3 protein: CASTRGSGGPSLMEQFF. The DNA for the CDR3 is TGTGCCAGCACCAGGGGGAGCGGGGGGCCCTCTTTAATGGAGCAGTTCTTC. Filled out from reference TRBV2 and TRBJ2-1, the complete variable domain reads EPEVTQTPSHQVTQMGQEVILRCVPISNHLYFYWYRQILGQKVEFLVSFYNNEISEKSEIFDDQFSVERPDGSNFTLKIRSTKLEDSAMYFCASTRGSGGPSLMEQFFGPGTRLTVL.

This CDR3 reads CASSPTRGLVNTEAFF. In DNA form, the CDR3 reads TGTGCCAGCAGCCCGACACGCGGGTTGGTGAACACTGAAGCTTTCTTT. The J gene is TRBJ1-1, the V gene TRBV7-3; D is undetermined. The V gene's germline CDR1 is SGHTA and CDR2 FQGTGA. The V end was cut by 5 bases, the J end by 0 bases, with 16 bases between. This CDR3 region has 16 residues. Full variable domain (rest looked up from reference TRBV7-3 and TRBJ1-1): GAGVSQTPSNKVTEKGKYVELRCDPISGHTALYWYRQSLGQGPEFLIYFQGTGAADDSGLPNDRFFAVRPEGSVSTLKIQRTERGDSAVYLCASSPTRGLVNTEAFFGQGTRLTVV.

The chain has TRBV9 and TRBJ1-4; D call uncertain. This CDR3 has 14 amino acids. The germline V gene has CDR1 SGDLS and CDR2 YYNGEE. V lost 1 base, J lost 5 bases, and 9 bases lay in between. CDR3 coding DNA: TGTGCCAGCAGCGTAAGAGGGATGAATGAAAAACTGTTTTTT. Protein product: CASSVRGMNEKLFF.

The V gene is TRBV7-9, the J gene TRBJ2-7; D call uncertain. V gave up 7 bases and J gave up 2 bases, with 15 bases separating them. Germline CDR1 reads SEHNR; CDR2 reads FQNEAQ (reference sequence). The CDR3 has 14 amino acids. Here the CDR3 reads CASTQDLNTYEQYF. CDR3 coding DNA: TGTGCCAGCACCCAGGATCTAAATACCTACGAGCAGTACTTC.

The chain is built from TRBV6-5 and TRBJ2-7, with TRBD1 identical over 10 bases. The CDR3 runs 15 residues. CDR1 is MNHEY and CDR2 is SVGAGI in the germline V gene. Unmatched junction bases numbered 4, after V lost 2 bases and J lost 3 bases. The chain's CDR3 is CASSYAGQGVYEQYF. The CDR3 DNA reads as TGTGCCAGCAGTTACGCCGGACAGGGGGTCTACGAGCAGTACTTC.

V is TRBV15 and J is TRBJ2-7; 7 nucleotides agree with TRBD1. V gave up 4 bases and J gave up 5 bases; unmatched junction bases: 8. Germline V gene sequence: CDR1 LNHNV, CDR2 YYDKDF (reference sequence). The CDR3 has 14 amino acids. CDR3: CATSIDNRGDEQYF. CDR3 nucleotide sequence: TGTGCCACCAGCATAGATAACAGGGGAGACGAGCAGTACTTC.

The chain joins TRBV5-1 to TRBJ2-3, with 10 bases that match TRBD1. J was trimmed by 4 bases and V by 4 bases; bases with no gene match: 9. This CDR3 contains 16 residues. Germline CDR1 SGHRS, CDR2 YFSETQ. CDR3 amino acids: CASSVAGTGEADTQYF. The CDR3 bases are TGCGCCAGCAGCGTCGCGGGGACAGGGGAGGCAGATACGCAGTATTTT. The whole variable domain, filled in from reference TRBV5-1 and TRBJ2-3, reads KAGVTQTPRYLIKTRGQQVTLSCSPISGHRSVSWYQQTPGQGLQFLFEYFSETQRNKGNFPGRFSGRQFSNSRSEMNVSTLELGDSALYLCASSVAGTGEADTQYFGPGTRLTVL.

The rearrangement links TRBV7-2 to TRBJ2-5; 14 bases agree with TRBD2. The CDR3 contains 16 residues. CDR1 and CDR2 (germline): SGHTA, FQGNSA. After removal of 2 bases from V and 4 bases from J, the junction contained 3 bases not matched to a gene. CDR3 in DNA: TGTGCCAGCAGCTTACGACTAGCGGGGGGGGGAGAGACCCAGTACTTC. It translates to CASSLRLAGGGETQYF. Filled out from reference TRBV7-2 and TRBJ2-5, the complete variable domain reads GAGVSQSPSNKVTEKGKDVELRCDPISGHTALYWYRQSLGQGLEFLIYFQGNSAPDKSGLPSDRFSAERTGGSVSTLTIQRTQQEDSAVYLCASSLRLAGGGETQYFGPGTRLLVL.

The chain uses TRBV7-9 and TRBJ2-5; a weak D match, TRBD1 (6 bases). Germline lookup yields CDR1 SEHNR and CDR2 FQNEAQ (reference sequence). V gave up 8 bases and J gave up 2 bases, with 15 bases separating them. The length of the CDR3 is 14 residues. CDR3 loop: CASRPRDTQETQYF. In DNA, the CDR3 is TGTGCCAGCCGCCCTCGGGACACTCAAGAGACCCAGTACTTC.

The chain has TRBV30 and TRBJ2-7; perhaps TRBD2 as D (5 bases). CDR3 length: 18 residues. V was trimmed by 0 bases and J by 2 bases, leaving 23 bases between them. The germline V gene has CDR1 GTSNPN and CDR2 SVGIG (reference sequence). CDR3 DNA: TGTGCCTGGAGTGTAGAGGGCTGGGGAGTCGGGCGCCCCTACGAGCAGTACTTC. Protein sequence: CAWSVEGWGVGRPYEQYF.

The chain has TRBV28 and TRBJ1-5; D call uncertain. Germline CDR1 is MDHEN and CDR2 is SYDVKM. The CDR3 consists of 12 residues. V lost 6 bases, J lost 7 bases, and 10 bases lay in between. In DNA form, the CDR3 reads TGTGCCAGCAGCCCGTCCCGGCAGCCCCAGCATTTT. This codes for CASSPSRQPQHF.

The rearrangement uses TRBV5-6 and TRBJ1-5, with D unresolved. Germline CDR1 is SGHDT and CDR2 is YYEEEE. Trimming stripped 4 bases from V and 3 bases from J, with 14 bases between. The CDR3 sequence is 15 residues long. CDR3 nucleotide sequence: TGTGCCAGCAGCCCAAAAGGGAGAATCAATCAGCCCCAGCATTTT. Protein: CASSPKGRINQPQHF.

In this sample, this clone turned up once. V gene TRBV29-1 combines with J gene TRBJ1-2; D possibly corresponds to TRBD1 (6 bases). The V end lost 2 bases, the J end lost 8 bases, and 15 bases lay between the germline ends. The CDR3 loop spans 13 amino acids. Germline CDR1 is SQVTM and CDR2 is ANQGSEA. In nucleotides, the CDR3 is TGCAGCGTTGAAAGGGACACTAGAGACGGCTACACCTTC. Encoded protein: CSVERDTRDGYTF. Full variable domain (missing parts from reference TRBV29-1 and TRBJ1-2): SAVISQKPSRDICQRGTSLTIQCQVDSQVTMMFWYRQQPGQSLTLIATANQGSEATYESGFVIDKFPISRPNLTFSTLTVSNMSPEDSSIYLCSVERDTRDGYTFGSGTRLTVV.

This clone appeared a single time. The V gene is TRBV5-6, the J gene TRBJ1-4; D perhaps matches TRBD1 (5 bases). V lost 1 base to trimming and J lost 0 bases, with 13 bases between them. The CDR3 loop spans 17 amino acids. Germline V gives CDR1 SGHDT, CDR2 YYEEEE. CDR3 DNA: TGTGCCAGCAGCTTGACAGGATTAGGGCCAACTAATGAAAAACTGTTTTTT. It specifies CASSLTGLGPTNEKLFF.

CDR3: CATAGGSTDTQYF. The CDR3 DNA is TGTGCCACTGCGGGGGGGAGCACAGATACGCAGTATTTT. The chain links TRBV10-3 to TRBJ2-3, with 9 nucleotides matching TRBD2. The CDR3 length is 13 residues. The germline gives CDR1 ENHRY, CDR2 SYGVKD. After removal of 10 bases from V and 0 bases from J, the junction contained 2 bases not matched to a gene.

The chain carries TRBV4-2 and TRBJ1-1; D is possibly TRBD1 (5 bases). Germline V lookup: CDR1 LGHNA, CDR2 YNFKEQ. CDR3 length equals 16 residues. The V and J ends lost 3 bases and 4 bases respectively, with 18 bases between them. The CDR3 DNA follows: TGTGCCAGCAGCCAGACCGTCCCAGCGGGGGGCACTGAAGCTTTCTTT. Protein product: CASSQTVPAGGTEAFF.

This chain links TRBV19 with TRBJ2-7; 12 positions agree with TRBD1. CDR1 is LNHDA, CDR2 SQIVND, per germline (reference sequence). The CDR3 has 19 amino acids. The trim removed 5 bases at V and 2 bases at J, leaving 16 bases unmatched. In DNA, the CDR3 is TGTGCCAGTAGTTCTTCCGGGACAGGGGGCACATTACCCCCCTACGAGCAGTACTTC. This translates into CASSSSGTGGTLPPYEQYF. The complete variable domain, with remaining parts taken from reference TRBV19 and TRBJ2-7, reads DGGITQSPKYLFRKEGQNVTLSCEQNLNHDAMYWYRQDPGQGLRLIYYSQIVNDFQKGDIAEGYSVSREKKESFPLTVTSAQKNPTAFYLCASSSSGTGGTLPPYEQYFGPGTRLTVT.

The chain combines TRBV28 with TRBJ1-4; perhaps TRBD1 as D (5 bases). Per the germline V gene, CDR1 is MDHEN and CDR2 is SYDVKM. V dropped 6 bases and J dropped 3 bases, with 11 bases sitting between them. The CDR3 spans 14 residues. The chain's CDR3 is CASSRDRPNEKLFF. CDR3 coding DNA: TGTGCCAGCAGCCGAGACAGACCTAATGAAAAACTGTTTTTT. Full variable domain (remainder filled in from reference TRBV28 and TRBJ1-4): DVKVTQSSRYLVKRTGEKVFLECVQDMDHENMFWYRQDPGLGLRLIYFSYDVKMKEKGDIPEGYSVSREKKERFSLILESASTNQTSMYLCASSRDRPNEKLFFGSGTQLSVL.